Each of the 20 T cell receptor beta chains below was sequenced from the same sample in a study of T cells in localized non-small cell lung cancer. Repertoires were generated with immunoSEQ multiplex PCR, while TCRdb's copy carries only in-frame clones and drops some. The sample holds around 79,000 clones, around 80% seen once. The sample was PBMCs, taken before any cancer treatment. The receptor set was obtained from a man aged 35 to 69 with stage II squamous cell lung carcinoma.

As for this clone: Germline is not matched at one junction end, which may reflect a read error. This sequence joins TRBV19 and TRBJ1-1; 8 positions match TRBD1. This CDR3 has 12 residues. The V gene's germline CDR1 is LNHDA and CDR2 SQIVND (reference sequence). The CDR3 here is CASKDRAFQSQF. The CDR3 DNA is TGTGCCTCTAAGGACAGGGCGTTTCAATCCCAATTT.

The chain employs TRBV19 and TRBJ1-5; no clear D. V was cut by 3 bases and J by 9 bases, with 9 bases left in between. The CDR3 extends over 12 amino acids. Germline assignment: CDR1 LNHDA and CDR2 SQIVND (reference sequence). The CDR3 loop reads CASSIEGGPQHF. DNA for the CDR3: TGTGCCAGTAGTATTGAGGGAGGGCCCCAGCATTTT.

This chain connects TRBV6-1 to TRBJ2-5; no definite D call. The V gene's germline CDR1 is MNHNS and CDR2 SASEGT. Trimming shortened V by 6 bases and J by 2 bases, and 10 bases separated the two germline ends. The CDR3 has 13 amino acids. The chain's CDR3 is CASSALLQETQYF. CDR3 coding DNA: TGTGCCAGCAGCGCCCTCTTACAAGAGACCCAGTACTTC.

The chain has TRBV7-2 and TRBJ2-1, with 7 bases lining up with TRBD2. The length of the CDR3 is 15 residues. The junction had 5 bases not matched to a gene; V was cut back by 5 bases and J by 1 base. CDR1 is SGHTA, CDR2 FQGNSA, per germline. As DNA, the CDR3 is TGTGCCAGCAGCCAAGGGCGGGGGTCCTACAATGAGCAGTTCTTC. Protein product: CASSQGRGSYNEQFF.

V usage is TRBV6-1 and J usage is TRBJ1-1, with 10 nucleotides matching TRBD1. CDR1 is MNHNS, CDR2 SASEGT, per germline. The CDR3 length is 13 residues. The J segment lost 8 bases and the V segment lost 6 bases, leaving 6 bases of the junction unmatched. DNA of the CDR3: TGTGCCAGCAGGGACAGGGGGAGAACGGAAGCTTTCTTT. Translated: CASRDRGRTEAFF.

The chain joins TRBV18 to TRBJ1-3, with 7 positions matching TRBD1. After removal of 0 bases from V and 6 bases from J, the junction contained 20 bases not matched to a gene. The germline V gene encodes CDR1 KGHSH and CDR2 LQKENI. The CDR3 has 20 residues. CDR3 sequence (DNA): TGTGCCAGCTCACCACCGAGGAGGGGGCGATTGAGGATATTATCAAACACCATATATTTT. The encoded protein is CASSPPRRGRLRILSNTIYF.

The chain recombines TRBV7-8 with TRBJ2-7; no firm D call. The CDR3 loop spans 16 amino acids. Germline assignment: CDR1 SGHVS and CDR2 FQNEAQ. The ends were cut back, 3 bases at V and 2 bases at J, with 17 bases in the middle. CDR3 loop: CASSFARAVVTYEQYF. DNA for the CDR3: TGTGCCAGCAGCTTCGCACGGGCCGTCGTTACCTACGAGCAGTACTTC.

This clone showed up just once. The rearrangement links TRBV12-5 to TRBJ2-1; D remains ambiguous. The germline CDR1 and CDR2 sequences are LGHNT and FRNRAP. This CDR3 is 15 amino acids long. The germline V and J ends were trimmed by 4 bases and 0 bases, with 10 bases remaining between them. The chain's CDR3 is CASGSTQASYNEQFF. DNA of the CDR3: TGTGCTAGTGGTTCGACCCAGGCCTCCTACAATGAGCAGTTCTTC.

The chain uses TRBV28 and TRBJ1-5, with TRBD1 identical over 9 bases. This CDR3 comprises 15 residues. CDR1 and CDR2 from the germline V gene are MDHEN and SYDVKM. The V segment lost 4 bases and the J segment 6 bases; nucleotides outside the gene matches: 7. CDR3 sequence reads: CASSSTGTGSQPQHF. The CDR3 DNA follows: TGTGCCAGCAGTTCCACCGGGACAGGGAGTCAGCCCCAGCATTTT.

The rearrangement links TRBV5-1 to TRBJ2-1; TRBD1 matches at 10 bases. The CDR3 totals 17 residues. V trimming: 0 bases; J trimming: 8 bases; junction bases outside the gene matches: 11. Germline CDR1 and CDR2: SGHRS and YFSETQ. The CDR3 here is CASSLAGSGQGDDEQFF. The CDR3 nucleotides are TGCGCCAGCAGCTTGGCCGGGTCAGGACAGGGGGATGATGAGCAGTTCTTC.

As to this clone: The sample contains more than one DNA sequence encoding this CDR3. The chain employs TRBV7-2 and TRBJ1-5; D not resolved. Trimming left V 1 base short and J 4 bases short, with 5 bases between. Germline V gene sequence: CDR1 SGHTA, CDR2 FQGNSA. The CDR3 extends over 13 amino acids. The DNA of the CDR3 is TGTGCCAGCAGCTTAGAGCAGAATCAGCCCCAGCATTTT. It translates to CASSLEQNQPQHF.

This chain uses TRBV7-3 with TRBJ2-7; TRBD1 matches 7 bases. The V segment lost 0 bases and the J segment 2 bases; nucleotides outside the gene matches: 1. There are 14 residues in the CDR3. Germline CDR1 is SGHTA and CDR2 is FQGTGA. The CDR3 reads CASSLTTGPYEQYF. CDR3 sequence (DNA): TGTGCCAGCAGCTTAACGACAGGGCCCTACGAGCAGTACTTC.

The chain recombines TRBV28 with TRBJ2-7; a weak D match, TRBD1 (6 bases). V was shortened by 10 bases and J by 3 bases, with 13 bases between the two germline ends. This CDR3 has 12 residues. Germline V lookup: CDR1 MDHEN, CDR2 SYDVKM. The CDR3 region is CATRDTFYEQYF. The DNA for the CDR3 is TGTGCCACCCGGGACACCTTCTACGAGCAGTACTTC.

V usage is TRBV7-2 and J usage is TRBJ2-7, with unresolved D. Trimming removed 6 bases at V and 2 bases at J, with 8 bases between. Germline values: CDR1 SGHTA, CDR2 FQGNSA. This CDR3 region has 12 residues. The CDR3 DNA sequence: TGTGCCAGCAGTCACCCAGCCTACGAGCAGTACTTC. It translates to CASSHPAYEQYF.

The chain combines TRBV14 with TRBJ1-2; D not certain. The CDR3 has 16 residues. Germline lookup yields CDR1 SGHDN and CDR2 FVKESK. The germline V and J ends were trimmed by 0 bases and 4 bases, with 15 bases remaining between them. This chain's CDR3 is CASSQDGSPSGYGYTF. The DNA of the CDR3 is TGTGCCAGCAGCCAAGATGGCAGCCCCTCCGGCTATGGCTACACCTTC.

This chain joins TRBV7-2 and TRBJ1-4; D is undetermined. From germline, CDR1 is SGHTA and CDR2 FQGNSA. The CDR3 consists of 13 residues. The V gene lost 5 bases and the J gene lost 7 bases, with 11 bases spanning the gap. Here the CDR3 DNA reads TGTGCCAGCAGCCTGGGGATGGGTGAAAAACTGTTTTTT. It is translated as CASSLGMGEKLFF.

J is TRBJ2-3 and V is TRBV5-3; D possibly corresponds to TRBD2 (5 bases). TRBV5-3 is filed as an ORF, its function uncertain. V was pared by 4 bases and J by 0 bases, with 6 bases between. The CDR3 is made up of 13 amino acids. The CDR3, as DNA: TGTGCCAGAAGCAGGACTAGCACAGATACGCAGTATTTT. Protein product: CARSRTSTDTQYF.

The CDR3 sequence is CASTYDRGVLSGANVLTF. CDR3 in DNA: TGTGCCAGCACTTATGACAGGGGGGTACTCTCTGGGGCCAACGTCCTGACTTTC. V gene TRBV2 combines with J gene TRBJ2-6; 9 nucleotides agree with TRBD1. Germline loops: CDR1 SNHLY, CDR2 FYNNEI. V was clipped by 7 bases and J by 0 bases; unmatched bases: 10. This CDR3 is 18 amino acids long.

This clone has only a few counts. This chain uses TRBV27 with TRBJ2-7; the D gene is possibly TRBD1 (6 bases). Trimming left V 2 bases short and J 5 bases short, with 16 bases between. Germline CDR1 MNHEY, CDR2 SMNVEV (reference sequence). The CDR3 is 15 amino acids. The CDR3 DNA follows: TGTGCCAGCAGTTTAGATGTAGGCAGGGGCCACGAGCAGTACTTC. This encodes CASSLDVGRGHEQYF.

This clone was seen a single time. The V gene is TRBV5-1, the J gene TRBJ2-7, with D perhaps matching TRBD2 (6 bases). The CDR3 is 15 amino acids. The V gene lost 2 bases and the J gene lost 6 bases, with 18 bases spanning the gap. Germline V gene lookup returns CDR1 SGHRS and CDR2 YFSETQ. Here the CDR3 reads CASSLVGDFRGEQYF. The CDR3 DNA is TGCGCCAGCAGCTTAGTAGGGGACTTTAGGGGCGAGCAGTACTTC.